This T cell receptor (beta chain) was sequenced in a study of OX40 agonist ivuxolimab in advanced cancers. Study context: Partial responses were achieved by three patients: one hepatocellular carcinoma, two cutaneous melanoma.

Researchers took blood at baseline, on cycle 4 day 1, and on cycle 7 day 1. CDR3 length: 15 residues. Germline V gene lookup returns CDR1 MNHNS and CDR2 SASEGT. The ends lost 7 bases at V and 3 bases at J; junction bases unmatched: 11. Sequenced by immunoSEQ multiplex PCR; TCRdb stores in-frame clones only, minus some. The sample contains some 60,000 clones, 75% to 90% of which appear only once. The material sequenced was CD4+ or CD8+ T cells sorted from blood, taken in a trial of the OX40 agonist ivuxolimab. The chain recombines TRBV6-1 with TRBJ2-7, with 8 bases lining up with TRBD2. The receptor was isolated from an adult with an advanced solid tumor such as melanoma, head and neck, liver or kidney cancer. For the CDR3, the DNA is TGTGCCAGCACTAGCGGGCCGTCCCCCCTCTACGAGCAGTACTTC. As protein: CASTSGPSPLYEQYF.